This TCR beta chain emerged from a study of blood T cells in healthy people across ages. General study points: Age brought a roughly linear fall in TCR beta diversity measured per million T cells. Higher diversity and more naive CD4+ cells were features of long-lived donors, compared to aged donors.

With respect to this clonotype: Its antigen is as yet unknown.

The CDR3 has 15 residues. Germline CDR1 is DFQATT and CDR2 is SNEGSKA (reference sequence). Alongside a J-beta primer mix, a sample-barcoded 5' primer served in a second PCR lasting 7 to 11 cycles. TCRdb recomputed calls from the 5' RACE reads with MiXCR, one row per CDR3 protein. The sample includes some 730,000 distinct CDR3 sequences, 22% of them seen just once. Russia was home to the donors, healthy Caucasian individuals aged 6 to 90. This receptor was obtained from a man aged 65 to 79 in good health. J is TRBJ2-7 and V is TRBV20-1; 8 bases line up with TRBD2. The J call may be mistaken, given a closer DNA end match to TRBJ2-5. Sequenced sample: blood. CDR3 in amino acids: CSARGSSGFKETQYF. The DNA of the CDR3 is TGCAGTGCTAGAGGTTCTAGCGGGTTCAAAGAGACCCAGTACTTC.